The 30 T cell receptor beta chains presented below share a single source sample, sequenced in a study of OX40 agonist ivuxolimab in advanced cancers. Sequencing used immunoSEQ multiplex PCR; TCRdb keeps in-frame clones, though not all of them. The sample carries about 48,000 clones, approximately 81% recorded once. The sample was CD4+ or CD8+ T cells sorted from blood, taken in a trial of the OX40 agonist ivuxolimab. The source of these receptors is an adult with an advanced solid tumor such as melanoma, head and neck, liver or kidney cancer.

CDR3 nucleotides: TGTGCCAGCAGCAATCTCCCCGGGAGAGGTACCTACAATGAGCAGTTCTTC. It codes for CASSNLPGRGTYNEQFF. This chain joins TRBV9 and TRBJ2-1; maybe TRBD2 (6 bases). V gave up 4 bases and J gave up 2 bases, with 19 bases separating them. This CDR3 comprises 17 residues. CDR1 is SGDLS, CDR2 YYNGEE, per germline.

This clone was recorded only once. The chain couples TRBV7-2 to TRBJ2-7; D not resolved. CDR3 length: 15 amino acids. CDR1 is SGHTA and CDR2 is FQGNSA in the germline V gene. The V end lost 1 base, the J end lost 3 bases, and 13 bases lay between the germline ends. CDR3 protein: CASSLDARVLYEQYF. In DNA form, the CDR3 reads TGTGCCAGCAGCTTAGATGCTAGGGTGCTCTACGAGCAGTACTTC.

As concerns this clone: Mismatch with germline at one junction end may stem from a read error. V gene TRBV7-3 combines with J gene TRBJ2-7; weak D call: TRBD2 (6 bases). Per germline, CDR1 SGHTA and CDR2 FQGTGA. The CDR3 consists of 15 residues. CDR3 in DNA: TGTGCCAGCAGTTTAACGCGGGACCGTGCCTACGAGCAGTACTTC. Encoded protein: CASSLTRDRAYEQYF.

CDR3 DNA sequence: TGTGCCAGCAGTTATGGAGTCGGGGAGCTGTTTTTT. Protein product: CASSYGVGELFF. The chain couples TRBV6-5 to TRBJ2-2; D call uncertain. This CDR3 contains 12 residues. The V end lost 3 bases, the J end lost 7 bases, and 6 bases lay between the germline ends. The V gene's germline CDR1 is MNHEY and CDR2 SVGAGI.

This clone was picked up one time. The chain recombines TRBV7-3 with TRBJ2-3; D unresolved. The CDR3 runs 15 residues. The germline gives CDR1 SGHTA, CDR2 FQGTGA. V was shortened by 0 bases and J by 5 bases, with 12 bases between the two germline ends. DNA of the CDR3: TGTGCCAGCAGCTTAACGAGCACGACCAGAGATACGCAGTATTTT. Protein: CASSLTSTTRDTQYF.

The chain joins TRBV6-1 to TRBJ2-2; D is ambiguous. Germline V lookup: CDR1 MNHNS, CDR2 SASEGT. V lost 6 bases and J lost 3, with 14 bases in between. The length of the CDR3 is 15 residues. The CDR3, as DNA: TGTGCCAGCAGGGAGATGGGTGGGGACACCGGGGAGCTGTTTTTT. This sequence encodes CASREMGGDTGELFF.

V is TRBV5-1 and J is TRBJ1-3; D remains ambiguous. V shed 6 bases and J shed 0 bases, with 7 bases lying between them. The length of the CDR3 is 13 residues. CDR1 and CDR2 (germline): SGHRS, YFSETQ. This CDR3 reads CASMTDSGNTIYF. The CDR3 nucleotides read TGCGCCAGCATGACGGACTCTGGAAACACCATATATTTT.

The J gene is TRBJ2-7, the V gene TRBV27; 14 bases are shared with TRBD2. CDR3 length equals 17 residues. The V and J ends lost 5 bases and 4 bases, in that order; junction bases with no gene match: 10. From germline, CDR1 is MNHEY and CDR2 SMNVEV (reference sequence). This CDR3 is CASSLRLAGGPGYEQYF. CDR3 sequence (DNA): TGTGCCAGCAGTCTCCGACTAGCGGGAGGGCCGGGGTACGAGCAGTACTTC.

V gene TRBV6-5 combines with J gene TRBJ2-3; tentative D call: TRBD1 (6 bases). The V end lost 5 bases, the J end lost 1 base, and 13 bases lay between the germline ends. Per germline, CDR1 MNHEY and CDR2 SVGAGI. This CDR3 contains 15 residues. Here the CDR3 DNA reads TGTGCCAGCAGTCACACGCAGGGGCGCACAGATACGCAGTATTTT. The encoded protein is CASSHTQGRTDTQYF.

The genes are TRBV6-1 and TRBJ2-7; D is unclear. Per the germline V gene, CDR1 is MNHNS and CDR2 is SASEGT. The germline V and J ends were trimmed by 4 bases and 3 bases, with 16 bases remaining between them. CDR3 length equals 15 residues. CDR3 protein: CASSVGPPEYYEQYF. The CDR3 region has the DNA TGTGCCAGCAGTGTTGGACCCCCCGAATACTACGAGCAGTACTTC.

CDR3 DNA sequence: TGTGCCAGCAGCCAAGGACCTCGTGGGACTAGCGGGAAGGGCTCCTACGAGCAGTACTTC. Translated, it gives CASSQGPRGTSGKGSYEQYF. This rearrangement joins TRBV4-2 to TRBJ2-5, with 13 bases identical to TRBD2. TRBJ2-7 matches the DNA end more closely, so the J call is doubtful. This CDR3 region has 20 residues. The germline V gene encodes CDR1 LGHNA and CDR2 YNFKEQ.

This clone appeared once. The CDR3 DNA reads as TGCGCCAGCAGATCGGACACTGAAGCTTTCTTT. This gives the protein CASRSDTEAFF. The chain uses TRBV5-1 and TRBJ1-1; D is unclear. Germline V gene lookup returns CDR1 SGHRS and CDR2 YFSETQ. The CDR3 consists of 11 residues. V lost 5 bases and J 3 bases, leaving 5 bases between the germline ends. Drawing the rest from reference TRBV5-1 and TRBJ1-1, the complete variable domain is KAGVTQTPRYLIKTRGQQVTLSCSPISGHRSVSWYQQTPGQGLQFLFEYFSETQRNKGNFPGRFSGRQFSNSRSEMNVSTLELGDSALYLCASRSDTEAFFGQGTRLTVV.

A word on this clone: A junction boundary mismatches the germline segment, possibly from a read error. J is TRBJ2-7 and V is TRBV7-9; TRBD2 might be the D (5 bases). Germline V lookup: CDR1 SEHNR, CDR2 FQNEAQ (reference sequence). The CDR3 consists of 12 residues. CDR3 nucleotides: TGTGCCAGCAGCTTAGCTTACCGGGATATGGACTTC. Amino acid sequence: CASSLAYRDMDF. The whole variable domain, filled in from reference TRBV7-9 and TRBJ2-7, reads DTGVSQNPRHKITKRGQNVTFRCDPISEHNRLYWYRQTLGQGPEFLTYFQNEAQLEKSRLLSDRFSAERPKGSFSTLEIQRTEQGDSAMYLCASSLAYRDMDFGPGTRLTVT.

The V gene is TRBV30, the J gene TRBJ1-6, with D tentatively TRBD1 (6 bases). The CDR3 loop spans 14 amino acids. Trimming pared 2 bases from V and 8 bases from J, leaving 13 bases between. Germline lookup yields CDR1 GTSNPN and CDR2 SVGIG (reference sequence). In DNA form, the CDR3 reads TGTGCCTGGAGTCAAGGGGGAACCGATTCACCCCTCCACTTT. Amino acids: CAWSQGGTDSPLHF.

Comments on this clone: This sample also contains other DNA sequences that code for the same CDR3. The genes are TRBV2 and TRBJ1-1; tentatively, D is TRBD1 (5 bases). The CDR3 consists of 13 residues. V was pared by 5 bases and J by 5 bases, with 12 bases between. Germline V gene data show CDR1 as SNHLY and CDR2 as FYNNEI. This chain's CDR3 is CASSRGEGTEAFF. The DNA for the CDR3 is TGTGCCAGCAGTCGGGGGGAAGGGACTGAAGCTTTCTTT. The variable domain in full, completed from reference TRBV2 and TRBJ1-1, reads EPEVTQTPSHQVTQMGQEVILRCVPISNHLYFYWYRQILGQKVEFLVSFYNNEISEKSEIFDDQFSVERPDGSNFTLKIRSTKLEDSAMYFCASSRGEGTEAFFGQGTRLTVV.

The chain couples TRBV11-2 to TRBJ2-2; D is uncertain. Germline-derived CDR1 and CDR2 are SGHAT and FQNNGV. This CDR3 is built from 12 residues. Trimming pared 1 base from V and 6 bases from J, leaving 3 bases between. DNA of the CDR3: TGTGCCAGCAGCTTAGCCGCCGGGGAGCTGTTTTTT. Encoded protein: CASSLAAGELFF.

V gene TRBV4-1 combines with J gene TRBJ2-3, with 14 positions matching TRBD2. V gave up 0 bases and J gave up 2 bases; unmatched junction bases: 7. The V gene's germline CDR1 is MGHRA and CDR2 YSYEKL. CDR3 length: 19 amino acids. The DNA of the CDR3 is TGCGCCAGCAGCCAAGAAGGACTAGCGGGAGGAGGGGCCACAGATACGCAGTATTTT. Its translation is CASSQEGLAGGGATDTQYF.

The chain employs TRBV2 and TRBJ1-4; 9 nucleotides line up with TRBD1. The CDR3 spans 14 residues. Trimming cost V 6 bases and J 6 bases; bases outside gene matches: 5. Germline CDR1 reads SNHLY; CDR2 reads FYNNEI. The CDR3 loop reads CASRGDRGYEKLFF. The CDR3 nucleotides are TGTGCCAGCAGGGGAGACAGGGGGTATGAAAAACTGTTTTTT.

The V gene is TRBV11-2, the J gene TRBJ1-1; TRBD1 is a possible D gene (5 bases). CDR1 and CDR2 from the germline V gene are SGHAT and FQNNGV. This CDR3 has 13 amino acids. V shed 5 bases and J shed 5 bases, with 12 bases lying between them. CDR3 sequence reads: CASSRTPGTEAFF. CDR3 nucleotide sequence: TGTGCCAGCAGCCGGACTCCAGGGACTGAAGCTTTCTTT.

The genes are TRBV5-1 and TRBJ1-5; no reliable D call. This CDR3 is 14 amino acids long. V was pared by 0 bases and J by 5 bases, with 9 bases between. In germline, CDR1 is SGHRS, CDR2 YFSETQ. As DNA, the CDR3 is TGCGCCAGCAGCTTGGACAGCCCTGATCAGCCCCAGCATTTT. Protein product: CASSLDSPDQPQHF.

The chain joins TRBV20-1 to TRBJ2-1; D call uncertain. The ends were cut back, 3 bases at V and 10 bases at J, with 10 bases in the middle. This CDR3 is built from 11 residues. Germline CDR1 DFQATT, CDR2 SNEGSKA (reference sequence). The DNA of the CDR3 is TGCAGTGCTAGGGACCAATGGGAGCAGTTCTTC. Translating gives CSARDQWEQFF.

The chain employs TRBV6-1 and TRBJ1-5; no reliable D call. Germline values: CDR1 MNHNS, CDR2 SASEGT. This CDR3 contains 13 residues. V lost 7 bases and J lost 2, with 9 bases in between. Here the CDR3 reads CASTPEGNQPQHF. The CDR3 nucleotides read TGTGCCAGCACCCCGGAGGGCAATCAGCCCCAGCATTTT.

The DNA of the CDR3 is TGTGCCAGCAGCGGGGACAGGGGCGGGGAGCAGTACTTC. Translating gives CASSGDRGGEQYF. The V call is TRBV7-3, the J call TRBJ2-7; 10 bases are shared with TRBD1. The germline CDR1 and CDR2 sequences are SGHTA and FQGTGA. Losses at the gene ends were 5 bases for V and 7 bases for J; bases not matched to a gene: 5. This CDR3 has 13 amino acids. Full variable domain (outside the CDR3, taken from reference TRBV7-3 and TRBJ2-7): GAGVSQTPSNKVTEKGKYVELRCDPISGHTALYWYRQSLGQGPEFLIYFQGTGAADDSGLPNDRFFAVRPEGSVSTLKIQRTERGDSAVYLCASSGDRGGEQYFGPGTRLTVT.

The V and J genes are TRBV6-5 and TRBJ1-3, with unresolved D. Between the trimmed V and J ends, which lost 6 bases and 0 bases, there was a span of 6 bases. The germline V gene encodes CDR1 MNHEY and CDR2 SVGAGI. The CDR3 spans 13 residues. In nucleotides, the CDR3 is TGTGCCAGCAGAAGGATCTCTGGAAACACCATATATTTT. It specifies CASRRISGNTIYF.

The gene calls are TRBV7-2 and TRBJ2-5; unclear D gene. Trimming removed 6 bases from V and 2 bases from J, with 13 bases in between. This CDR3 contains 14 residues. Per germline, CDR1 SGHTA and CDR2 FQGNSA. CDR3 nucleotides: TGTGCCAGCAGTCCAGTCTCAGTTCAAGAGACCCAGTACTTC. It encodes CASSPVSVQETQYF. Supplemented by reference TRBV7-2 and TRBJ2-5, the full variable domain reads GAGVSQSPSNKVTEKGKDVELRCDPISGHTALYWYRQSLGQGLEFLIYFQGNSAPDKSGLPSDRFSAERTGGSVSTLTIQRTQQEDSAVYLCASSPVSVQETQYFGPGTRLLVL.

In this sample, this clone turned up a few times. J is TRBJ1-1 and V is TRBV19; D possibly corresponds to TRBD1 (6 bases). The V end was cut by 6 bases, the J end by 4 bases, with 21 bases between. The CDR3 loop spans 16 amino acids. Per germline, CDR1 LNHDA and CDR2 SQIVND (reference sequence). CDR3 in amino acids: CASSLKRGQGVTEAFF. DNA for the CDR3: TGTGCCAGTAGCCTGAAACGGGGACAAGGTGTCACTGAAGCTTTCTTT.

The chain links TRBV5-1 to TRBJ2-5, with D unclear. Trimming cost V 0 bases and J 5 bases, with 8 bases left between them. The V gene's germline CDR1 is SGHRS and CDR2 YFSETQ. The CDR3 length is 13 residues. CDR3 sequence reads: CASSLGAEETQYF. The CDR3, as DNA: TGCGCCAGCAGCTTGGGTGCGGAGGAGACCCAGTACTTC.

The chain combines TRBV7-9 with TRBJ1-4, with TRBD1 matching 9 bases. This CDR3 spans 16 amino acids. J lost 4 bases, V lost 4 bases, and 7 bases had no gene match. Germline CDR1 is SEHNR and CDR2 is FQNEAQ (reference sequence). The CDR3 region has the DNA TGTGCCAGCAGCTGGGGACAGGGAGGGGGTAATGAAAAACTGTTTTTT. Translating it yields CASSWGQGGGNEKLFF.

The rearrangement uses TRBV28 and TRBJ2-5, with 8 bases identical to TRBD1. The ends lost 5 bases at V and 2 bases at J; junction bases unmatched: 7. Germline V CDR1 and CDR2: MDHEN, SYDVKM. This CDR3 region has 15 residues. CDR3 residues: CASSPTGDPQETQYF. CDR3 coding DNA: TGTGCCAGCAGTCCGACAGGGGACCCACAAGAGACCCAGTACTTC.

Concerning this clone itself: Distinct nucleotide sequences in the sample also encode this CDR3. The chain has TRBV20-1 and TRBJ2-1, with 8 bases lining up with TRBD1. J was trimmed by 7 bases and V by 6 bases; bases with no gene match: 2. CDR3 length: 11 residues. In germline, CDR1 is DFQATT, CDR2 SNEGSKA (reference sequence). CDR3 DNA sequence: TGCAGTGCCCAGGGGGCGAATGAGCAGTTCTTC. This encodes CSAQGANEQFF.